The present TCR beta chain was sequenced within a study of shared clonotypes between healthy human individuals. This CDR3 region has 14 residues. In germline, CDR1 is SGHRS, CDR2 YFSETQ. The ends lost 3 bases at V and 12 bases at J; junction bases unmatched: 14. Sequencing was at deep level. This table comes from immunoSEQ multiplex PCR, and its TCRdb copy is limited to in-frame clones, with some not included. The sample carries about a million clones, 60% to 85% recorded once. The rearrangement joins TRBV5-1 to TRBJ2-7, with 8 bases fitting TRBD1. The material sequenced was memory CD4+ T cells from PBMCs. Subset denoted: CD45RA-negative fraction. This receptor was identified in a man between 18 and 29 years old in good health. Some clones in this sample may be carry-over from other donors' samples. The CDR3 DNA reads as TGCGCCAGCAGCTGGGCCCAGGACAGGGAGGATACGTACTTC. Its translation: CASSWAQDREDTYF.